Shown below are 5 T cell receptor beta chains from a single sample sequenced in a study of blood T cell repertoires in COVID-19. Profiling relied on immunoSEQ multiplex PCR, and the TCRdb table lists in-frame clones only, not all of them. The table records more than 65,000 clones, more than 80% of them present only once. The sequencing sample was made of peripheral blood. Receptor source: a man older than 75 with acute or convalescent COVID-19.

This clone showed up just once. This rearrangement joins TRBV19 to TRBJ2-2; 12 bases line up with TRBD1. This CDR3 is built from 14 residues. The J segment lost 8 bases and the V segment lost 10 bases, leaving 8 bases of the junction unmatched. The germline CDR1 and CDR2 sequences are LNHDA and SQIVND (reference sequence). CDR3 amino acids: CATRDRGREGELFF. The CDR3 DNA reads TGTGCCACCCGGGACAGGGGGCGCGAAGGGGAGCTGTTTTTT. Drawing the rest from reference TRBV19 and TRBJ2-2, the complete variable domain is DGGITQSPKYLFRKEGQNVTLSCEQNLNHDAMYWYRQDPGQGLRLIYYSQIVNDFQKGDIAEGYSVSREKKESFPLTVTSAQKNPTAFYLCATRDRGREGELFFGEGSRLTVL.

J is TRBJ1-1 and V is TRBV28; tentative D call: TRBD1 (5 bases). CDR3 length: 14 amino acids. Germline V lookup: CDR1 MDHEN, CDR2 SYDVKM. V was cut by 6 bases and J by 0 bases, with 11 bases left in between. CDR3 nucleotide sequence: TGTGCCAGCAGCACTCCCAGGGTGAACACTGAAGCTTTCTTT. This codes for CASSTPRVNTEAFF.

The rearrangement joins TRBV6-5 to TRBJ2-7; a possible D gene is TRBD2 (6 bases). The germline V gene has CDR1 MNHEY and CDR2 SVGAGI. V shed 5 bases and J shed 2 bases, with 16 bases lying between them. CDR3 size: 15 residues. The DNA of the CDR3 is TGTGCCAGCAGTCCCGGCGGGACCCAACCCTACGAGCAGTACTTC. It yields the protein CASSPGGTQPYEQYF.

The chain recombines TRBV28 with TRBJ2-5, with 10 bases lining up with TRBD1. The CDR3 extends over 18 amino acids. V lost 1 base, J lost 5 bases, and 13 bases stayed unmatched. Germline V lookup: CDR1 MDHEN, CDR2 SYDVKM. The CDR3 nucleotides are TGTGCCAGCAGTTTATTCTCAGTATGGGACAGGGGCTCGGAGACCCAGTACTTC. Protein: CASSLFSVWDRGSETQYF.

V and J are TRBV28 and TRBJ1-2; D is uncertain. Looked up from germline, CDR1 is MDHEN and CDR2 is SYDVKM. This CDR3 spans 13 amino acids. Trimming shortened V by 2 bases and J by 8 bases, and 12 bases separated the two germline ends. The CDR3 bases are TGTGCCAGCAGTTTAAAGGCTCTCGGGGGCTACACCTTC. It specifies CASSLKALGGYTF.